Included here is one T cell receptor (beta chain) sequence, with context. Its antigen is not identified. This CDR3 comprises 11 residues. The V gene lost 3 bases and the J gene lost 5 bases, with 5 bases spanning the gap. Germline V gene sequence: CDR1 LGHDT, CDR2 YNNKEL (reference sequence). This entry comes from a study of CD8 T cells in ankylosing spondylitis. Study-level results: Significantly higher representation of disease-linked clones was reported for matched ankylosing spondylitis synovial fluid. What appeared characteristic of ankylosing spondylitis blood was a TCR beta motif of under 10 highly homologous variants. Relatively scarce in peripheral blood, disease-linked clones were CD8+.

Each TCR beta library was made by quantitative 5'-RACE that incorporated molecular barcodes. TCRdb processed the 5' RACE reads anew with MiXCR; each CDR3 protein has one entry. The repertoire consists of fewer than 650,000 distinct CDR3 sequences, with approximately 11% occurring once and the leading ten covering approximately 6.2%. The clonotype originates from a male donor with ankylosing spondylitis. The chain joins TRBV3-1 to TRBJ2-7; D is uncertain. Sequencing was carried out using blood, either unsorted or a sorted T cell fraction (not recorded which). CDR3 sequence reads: CASSHRHEQYF. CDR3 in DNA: TGTGCCAGCAGCCACCGCCACGAGCAGTACTTC.